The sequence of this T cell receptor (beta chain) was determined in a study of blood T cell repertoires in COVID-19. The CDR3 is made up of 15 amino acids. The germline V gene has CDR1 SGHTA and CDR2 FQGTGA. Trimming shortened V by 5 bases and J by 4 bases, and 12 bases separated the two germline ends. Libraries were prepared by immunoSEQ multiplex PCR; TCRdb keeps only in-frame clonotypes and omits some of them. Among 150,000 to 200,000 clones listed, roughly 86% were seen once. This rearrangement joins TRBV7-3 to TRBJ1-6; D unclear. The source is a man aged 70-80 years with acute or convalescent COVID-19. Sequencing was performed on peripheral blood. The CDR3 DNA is TGTGCCAGCAGCCAGCGGGCCGCTTATAATTCACCCCTCCACTTT. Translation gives CASSQRAAYNSPLHF.